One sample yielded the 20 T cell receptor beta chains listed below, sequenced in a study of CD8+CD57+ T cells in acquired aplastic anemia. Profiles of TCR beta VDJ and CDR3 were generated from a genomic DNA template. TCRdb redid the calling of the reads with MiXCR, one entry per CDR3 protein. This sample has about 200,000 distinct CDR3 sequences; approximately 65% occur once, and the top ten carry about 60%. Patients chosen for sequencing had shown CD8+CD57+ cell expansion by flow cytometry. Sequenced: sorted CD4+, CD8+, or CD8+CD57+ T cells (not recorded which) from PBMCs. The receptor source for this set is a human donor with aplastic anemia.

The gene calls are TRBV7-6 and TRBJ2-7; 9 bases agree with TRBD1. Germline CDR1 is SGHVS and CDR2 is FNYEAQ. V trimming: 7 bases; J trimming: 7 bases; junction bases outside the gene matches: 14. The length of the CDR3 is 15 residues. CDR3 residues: CASNLPGQGSGEQYF. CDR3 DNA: TGTGCCAGCAACCTCCCGGGACAGGGTTCGGGAGAGCAGTACTTC.

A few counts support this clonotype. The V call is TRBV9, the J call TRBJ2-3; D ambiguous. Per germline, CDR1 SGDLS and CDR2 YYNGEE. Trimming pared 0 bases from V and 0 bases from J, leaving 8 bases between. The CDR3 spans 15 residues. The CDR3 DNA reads TGTGCCAGCAGCGTAGAAGGGCTTAGCACAGATACGCAGTATTTT. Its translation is CASSVEGLSTDTQYF.

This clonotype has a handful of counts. The CDR3: CAISESGGGNQPQHF. The CDR3 DNA follows: TGTGCCATCAGTGAGTCGGGGGGCGGCAATCAGCCCCAGCATTTT. The chain couples TRBV10-3 to TRBJ1-5; weak D call: TRBD1 (6 bases). The CDR3 length is 15 residues. Germline lookup yields CDR1 ENHRY and CDR2 SYGVKD. Deletions cut 0 bases from V and 2 bases from J, with 8 bases between.

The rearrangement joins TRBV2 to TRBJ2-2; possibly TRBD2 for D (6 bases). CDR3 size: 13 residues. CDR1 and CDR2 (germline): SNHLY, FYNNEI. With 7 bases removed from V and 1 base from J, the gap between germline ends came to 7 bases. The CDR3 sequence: CASTRENTGELFF. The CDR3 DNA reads TGTGCCAGCACGCGGGAGAACACCGGGGAGCTGTTTTTT.

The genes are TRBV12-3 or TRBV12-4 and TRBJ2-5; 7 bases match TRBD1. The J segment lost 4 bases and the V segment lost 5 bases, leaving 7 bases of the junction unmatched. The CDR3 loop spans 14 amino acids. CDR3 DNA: TGTGCCAGCAGTAAGACAGGGACACCAGAGACCCAGTACTTC. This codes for CASSKTGTPETQYF.

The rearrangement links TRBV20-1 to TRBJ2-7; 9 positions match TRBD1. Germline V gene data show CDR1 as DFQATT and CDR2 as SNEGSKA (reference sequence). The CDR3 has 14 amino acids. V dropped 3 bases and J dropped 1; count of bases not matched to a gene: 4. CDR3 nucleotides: TGCAGTGCTAGGGAACAGGGGGCGTCCTACGAGCAGTACTTC. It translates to CSAREQGASYEQYF.

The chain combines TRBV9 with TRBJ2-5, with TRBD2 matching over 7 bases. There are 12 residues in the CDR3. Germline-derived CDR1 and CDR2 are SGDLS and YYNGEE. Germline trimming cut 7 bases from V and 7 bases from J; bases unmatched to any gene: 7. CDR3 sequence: CASSSGARTQYF. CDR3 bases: TGTGCCAGCTCGAGCGGGGCCCGGACCCAGTACTTC.

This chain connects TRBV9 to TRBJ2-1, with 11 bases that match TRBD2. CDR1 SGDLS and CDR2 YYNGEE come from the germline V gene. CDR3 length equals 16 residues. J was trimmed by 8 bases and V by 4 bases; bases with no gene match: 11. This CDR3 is CASSPRLAGPGDEQFF. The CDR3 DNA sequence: TGTGCCAGCAGCCCTCGACTAGCGGGGCCTGGGGATGAGCAGTTCTTC.

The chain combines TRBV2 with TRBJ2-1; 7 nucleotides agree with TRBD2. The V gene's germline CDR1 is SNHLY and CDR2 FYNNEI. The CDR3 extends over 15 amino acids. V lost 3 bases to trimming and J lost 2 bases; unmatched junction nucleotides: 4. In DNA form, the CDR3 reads TGTGCCAGCAGTGAGACTAGCCTGACCTACAATGAGCAGTTCTTC. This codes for CASSETSLTYNEQFF.

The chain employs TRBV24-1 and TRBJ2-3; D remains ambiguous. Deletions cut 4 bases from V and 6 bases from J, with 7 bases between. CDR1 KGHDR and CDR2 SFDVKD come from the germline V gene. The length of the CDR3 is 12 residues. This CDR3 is CATSDYADTQYF. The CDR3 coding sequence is TGTGCCACCAGTGACTATGCGGATACGCAGTATTTT.

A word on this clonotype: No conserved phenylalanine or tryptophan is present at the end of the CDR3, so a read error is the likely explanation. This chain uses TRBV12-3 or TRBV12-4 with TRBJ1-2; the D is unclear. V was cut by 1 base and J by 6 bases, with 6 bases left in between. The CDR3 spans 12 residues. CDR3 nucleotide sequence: TGTGCCAGCAGTTTAGATGGGAATGGCTACACCCTC. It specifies CASSLDGNGYTL.

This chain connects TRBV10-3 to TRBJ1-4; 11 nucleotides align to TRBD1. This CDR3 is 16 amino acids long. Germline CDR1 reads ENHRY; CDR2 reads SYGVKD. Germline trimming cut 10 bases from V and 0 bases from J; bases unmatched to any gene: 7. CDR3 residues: CASSRDRGATNEKLFF. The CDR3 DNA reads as TGTGCCAGCAGCCGGGACAGGGGGGCAACTAATGAAAAACTGTTTTTT.

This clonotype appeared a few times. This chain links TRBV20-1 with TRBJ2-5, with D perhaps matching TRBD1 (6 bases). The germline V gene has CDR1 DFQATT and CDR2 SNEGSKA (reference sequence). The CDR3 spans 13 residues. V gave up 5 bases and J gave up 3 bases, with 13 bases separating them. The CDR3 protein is CSAGDTVKETQYF. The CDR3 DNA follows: TGCAGTGCTGGGGACACAGTGAAAGAGACCCAGTACTTC.

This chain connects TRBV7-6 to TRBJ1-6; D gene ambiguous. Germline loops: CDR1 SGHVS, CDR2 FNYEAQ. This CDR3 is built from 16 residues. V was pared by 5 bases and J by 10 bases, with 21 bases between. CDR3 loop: CASSPGRVSPISPLHF. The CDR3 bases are TGTGCCAGCAGCCCCGGGAGAGTATCTCCCATATCACCCCTCCACTTT.

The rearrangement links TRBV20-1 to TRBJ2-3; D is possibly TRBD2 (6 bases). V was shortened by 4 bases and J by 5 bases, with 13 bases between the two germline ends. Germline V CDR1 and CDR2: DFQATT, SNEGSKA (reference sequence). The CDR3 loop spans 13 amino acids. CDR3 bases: TGCAGTGCTAAGAACGAGGGAGGAGATACGCAGTATTTT. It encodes CSAKNEGGDTQYF.

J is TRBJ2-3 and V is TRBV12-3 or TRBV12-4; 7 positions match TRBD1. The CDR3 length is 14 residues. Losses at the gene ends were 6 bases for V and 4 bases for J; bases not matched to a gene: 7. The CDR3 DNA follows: TGTGCCAGCAGCCGACAGGGTGGGTCAGATACGCAGTATTTT. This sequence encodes CASSRQGGSDTQYF.

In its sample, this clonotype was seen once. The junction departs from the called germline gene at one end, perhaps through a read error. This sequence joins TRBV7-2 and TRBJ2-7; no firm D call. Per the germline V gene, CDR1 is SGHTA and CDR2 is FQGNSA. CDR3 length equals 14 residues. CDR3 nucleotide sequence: TGTGCCAGCAGTACCGACCTAGGCCAGTACGAGCAGCACTTC. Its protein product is CASSTDLGQYEQHF.

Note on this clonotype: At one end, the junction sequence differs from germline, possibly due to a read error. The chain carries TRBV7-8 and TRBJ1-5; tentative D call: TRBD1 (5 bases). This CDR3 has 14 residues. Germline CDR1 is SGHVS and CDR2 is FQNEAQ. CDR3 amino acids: CASSQEGGEQPQHF. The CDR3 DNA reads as TGCGCCAGCAGCCAAGAAGGAGGGGAACAGCCCCAGCATTTT. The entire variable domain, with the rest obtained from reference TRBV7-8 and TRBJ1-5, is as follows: GAGVSQSPRYKVAKRGQDVALRCDPISGHVSLFWYQQALGQGPEFLTYFQNEAQLDKSGLPSDRFFAERPEGSVSTLKIQRTQQEDSAVYLCASSQEGGEQPQHFGDGTRLSIL.

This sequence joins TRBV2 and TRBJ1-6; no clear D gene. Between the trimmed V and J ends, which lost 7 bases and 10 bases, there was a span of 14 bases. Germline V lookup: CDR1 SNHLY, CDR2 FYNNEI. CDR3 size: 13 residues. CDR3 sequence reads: CASKPQAESPLHF. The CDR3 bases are TGTGCCAGCAAACCCCAGGCCGAATCACCCCTCCACTTT.

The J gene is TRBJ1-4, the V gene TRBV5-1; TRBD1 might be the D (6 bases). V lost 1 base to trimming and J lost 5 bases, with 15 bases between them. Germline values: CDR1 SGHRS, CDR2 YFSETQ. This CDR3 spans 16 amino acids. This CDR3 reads CASSLRGQPHNEKLFF. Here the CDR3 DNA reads TGCGCCAGCAGCTTGAGAGGACAGCCACACAATGAAAAACTGTTTTTT.